This T cell receptor (beta chain) was recorded in a study of CD8+CD57+ T cells in acquired aplastic anemia. Study summary: When averaged, DNA from sorted CD4+ and CD8+ cells came to 3 to 4 ug. Regarding the study as a whole: It was found that fewer than 35 CD8+ CDR3 sequences were shared between patients and controls.

Genomic DNA templated the TCR beta VDJ and CDR3 profiling. TCRdb independently ran MiXCR on the reads; one entry per CDR3 protein. Here the sample spans a few hundred thousand distinct CDR3 sequences, more than 25% being singletons. This clonotype was seen repeatedly, ten times or more. Its matching antigen is unknown. All patients picked for sequencing had shown, by flow cytometry, an expansion of CD8+CD57+ cells. The cohort consisted entirely of patients having severe acquired aplastic anemia. Receipt of therapy had not occurred in any patient by the time of blood sampling. V was pared by 5 bases and J by 3 bases, with 14 bases between. The CDR3 has 14 amino acids. The germline CDR1 and CDR2 sequences are SGHVS and FNYEAQ.

Sequencing used sorted CD4+, CD8+, or CD8+CD57+ T cells (not recorded which) from PBMCs. The TCR was taken from a human donor with aplastic anemia. This chain uses TRBV7-6 with TRBJ2-7, with D possibly TRBD2 on 6 matching bases. CDR3 sequence reads: CASSGTRGYYEQYF. As DNA, the CDR3 is TGTGCCAGCAGCGGGACCCGGGGGTACTACGAGCAGTACTTC.